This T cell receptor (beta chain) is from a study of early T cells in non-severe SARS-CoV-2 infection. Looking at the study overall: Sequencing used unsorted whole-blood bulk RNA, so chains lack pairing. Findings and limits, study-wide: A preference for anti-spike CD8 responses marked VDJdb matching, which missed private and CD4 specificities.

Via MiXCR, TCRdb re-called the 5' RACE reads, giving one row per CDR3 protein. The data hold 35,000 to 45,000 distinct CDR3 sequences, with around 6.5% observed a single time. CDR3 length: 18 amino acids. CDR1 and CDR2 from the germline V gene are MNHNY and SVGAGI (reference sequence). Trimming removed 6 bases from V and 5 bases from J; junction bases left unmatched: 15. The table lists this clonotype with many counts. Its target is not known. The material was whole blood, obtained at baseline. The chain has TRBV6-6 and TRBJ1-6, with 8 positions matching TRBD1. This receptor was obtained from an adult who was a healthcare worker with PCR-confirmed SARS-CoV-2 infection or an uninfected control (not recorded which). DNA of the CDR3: TGTGCCAGCAGGGCGCCAAGGACAGGGTTAAGCCATAATTCACCCCTCCACTTT. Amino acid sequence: CASRAPRTGLSHNSPLHF.